This passage covers 27 T cell receptor beta chains from one sample sequenced in a study of shared clonotypes between healthy human individuals. Produced via immunoSEQ multiplex PCR; TCRdb's table is partial and in-frame only. The data contain 500,000 or so clones, approximately 95% of them seen just once; the ten biggest clones take up approximately 0.067%. The sequenced sample consisted of naive CD4+ T cells sorted from blood. Subset denoted: CD45RA+ positively selected. These TCRs come from a young woman in good health.

The J gene is TRBJ1-4, the V gene TRBV2; TRBD1 agrees at 9 bases. The CDR3 spans 13 residues. Losses at the gene ends were 9 bases for V and 7 bases for J; bases not matched to a gene: 6. Per the germline V gene, CDR1 is SNHLY and CDR2 is FYNNEI. DNA for the CDR3: TGTGCCAGAGGGGGACAGGGACGTGAAAAACTGTTTTTT. This encodes CARGGQGREKLFF.

J is TRBJ1-5 and V is TRBV6-1; 9 nucleotides line up with TRBD1. Germline V lookup: CDR1 MNHNS, CDR2 SASEGT. V gave up 5 bases and J gave up 4 bases; unmatched junction bases: 3. The CDR3 spans 14 residues. CDR3 sequence: CASSQGQGNQPQHF. The CDR3 DNA reads TGTGCCAGCAGTCAAGGACAGGGGAATCAGCCCCAGCATTTT.

In DNA form, the CDR3 reads TGTGCCAGCATTAGAGGGACAGGGGTCTACGAGCAGTACTTC. It yields the protein CASIRGTGVYEQYF. The chain links TRBV6-1 to TRBJ2-7; TRBD1 matches 10 bases. V shed 7 bases, J shed 3 bases, and the junction held 6 bases outside the gene matches. The CDR3 has 14 residues. CDR1 is MNHNS, CDR2 SASEGT, per germline.

V and J are TRBV5-5 and TRBJ1-5; D remains ambiguous. With 0 bases removed from V and 0 bases from J, the gap between germline ends came to 10 bases. Germline V gene data show CDR1 as SGHKS and CDR2 as YYEKEE (reference sequence). The CDR3 is made up of 16 amino acids. Here the CDR3 reads CASSLVPGDSNQPQHF. CDR3 DNA sequence: TGTGCCAGCAGCTTGGTGCCAGGAGATAGCAATCAGCCCCAGCATTTT.

The gene calls are TRBV18 and TRBJ2-1; D is unresolved. Germline CDR1 reads KGHSH; CDR2 reads LQKENI. V lost 3 bases and J lost 3, with 15 bases in between. The CDR3 is 16 residues long. CDR3 region: CASSPPSRWGYNEQFF. DNA for the CDR3: TGTGCCAGCTCACCGCCCTCGAGATGGGGCTACAATGAGCAGTTCTTC.

The chain couples TRBV21-1 to TRBJ1-1. TRBV21-1 is listed as a pseudogene. This CDR3 comprises 13 residues. CDR3 sequence: CASSKVGNTEAFF. The CDR3 nucleotides read TGTGCCAGCAGCAAAGTCGGGAACACTGAAGCTTTCTTT.

The chain employs TRBV1 and TRBJ2-3; the table assigns TRBD2, which was not confirmed against the DNA. TRBV1 is deemed a pseudogene. The CDR3 totals 18 residues. The CDR3 protein is CTSSQAGRTSGSKDTQYF. For the CDR3, the DNA is TGCACCAGCAGCCAAGCGGGTCGGACTAGCGGGAGTAAGGATACGCAGTATTTT.

This sequence joins TRBV6-5 and TRBJ2-5, with D possibly TRBD2 on 5 matching bases. Germline-derived CDR1 and CDR2 are MNHEY and SVGAGI. Trimming removed 0 bases from V and 5 bases from J, with 13 bases in between. This CDR3 has 15 amino acids. The CDR3 coding sequence is TGTGCCAGCAGTTACTCGCTGGGAGTTGACGAGACCCAGTACTTC. Amino acid sequence: CASSYSLGVDETQYF.

This chain connects TRBV7-2 to TRBJ2-3, with D maybe TRBD2 (6 bases). Trimming pared 0 bases from V and 0 bases from J, leaving 10 bases between. The CDR3 has 16 amino acids. Germline loops: CDR1 SGHTA, CDR2 FQGNSA. The CDR3 loop reads CASSLASGISTDTQYF. In nucleotides, the CDR3 is TGTGCCAGCAGCTTAGCTAGCGGAATTAGCACAGATACGCAGTATTTT.

This clone was counted once. The genes are TRBV19 and TRBJ1-2, with TRBD1 as a possible D gene (5 bases). Trimming cost V 5 bases and J 6 bases, with 16 bases left between them. CDR1 is LNHDA, CDR2 SQIVND, per germline (reference sequence). The CDR3 extends over 14 amino acids. The CDR3 DNA sequence: TGTGCCAGTAGTCCGCCCGGCAGGGCCAATGGCTACACCTTC. Its translation is CASSPPGRANGYTF.

Turning to this clone: At one boundary the junction diverges from the germline segment, which might be a read error. This rearrangement joins TRBV30 to TRBJ2-7, with TRBD2 matching 8 bases. The length of the CDR3 is 14 residues. In germline, CDR1 is GTSNPN, CDR2 SVGIG (reference sequence). This CDR3 reads CAWSLKRASGRIDF. The CDR3 nucleotides are TGTGCCTGGAGTCTCAAGAGGGCTAGCGGGCGTATAGACTTC.

The CDR3 loop reads CSATSFDEQYF. The CDR3 DNA is TGCAGTGCGACTAGCTTCGACGAGCAGTACTTC. The chain carries TRBV20-1 and TRBJ2-7; TRBD2 agrees at 7 bases. Germline V gives CDR1 DFQATT, CDR2 SNEGSKA (reference sequence). CDR3 size: 11 residues. Germline trimming cut 6 bases from V and 5 bases from J; bases unmatched to any gene: 4.

The chain combines TRBV21-1 with TRBJ2-7; the table's TRBD2 call for D was not verified on the DNA. TRBV21-1 represents a pseudogene. The CDR3 totals 13 residues. The CDR3 coding sequence is TGTGCCAGCACAAGCGGGTCCCCCTACGAGCAGTACTTC. Encoded protein: CASTSGSPYEQYF.

The chain is built from TRBV9 and TRBJ1-1; D possibly corresponds to TRBD1 (5 bases). CDR1 is SGDLS and CDR2 is YYNGEE in the germline V gene. The CDR3 is 14 residues long. V was shortened by 8 bases and J by 3 bases, with 17 bases between the two germline ends. CDR3 protein: CASNSGAGDTEAFF. In nucleotides, the CDR3 is TGTGCCAGTAACAGTGGGGCGGGGGACACTGAAGCTTTCTTT.

CDR3 in amino acids: CASSVAISGEKLFF. As DNA, the CDR3 is TGTGCCAGCAGTGTGGCTATTTCTGGTGAAAAACTGTTTTTT. J is TRBJ1-4 and V is TRBV25-1; D remains unclear. Trimming cost V 4 bases and J 7 bases, with 13 bases left between them. CDR3 size: 14 residues. Looked up from germline, CDR1 is MGHDK and CDR2 is SYGVNS.

CDR3 coding DNA: TGTGCCTGGAGTACCCCTGGCCTAGCGGGAGAGCGATACGAGCAGTACTTC. Translating it yields CAWSTPGLAGERYEQYF. This chain connects TRBV30 to TRBJ2-7; 10 positions agree with TRBD2. J gave up 4 bases and V 2 bases, and 14 bases lay outside the gene matches. The CDR3 covers 17 residues. Germline V gene sequence: CDR1 GTSNPN, CDR2 SVGIG (reference sequence).

J is TRBJ2-7 and V is TRBV5-1, with 10 positions matching TRBD2. Trimming at V came to 5 bases and at J to 7 bases, leaving 15 bases not matched to a gene. The V gene's germline CDR1 is SGHRS and CDR2 YFSETQ. The CDR3 is 16 amino acids. CDR3 in DNA: TGCGCCAGCAGTCCCCGCCCTCTAGCGGGAGTTGATGAGCAGTACTTC. It codes for CASSPRPLAGVDEQYF.

The chain combines TRBV19 with TRBJ1-4, with unresolved D. The CDR3 has 16 residues. In germline, CDR1 is LNHDA, CDR2 SQIVND (reference sequence). Trimming stripped 4 bases from V and 8 bases from J, with 20 bases between. The CDR3 DNA reads TGTGCCAGTAGTACCCGTCCCGGGTCGGTGAAGGAAAAACTGTTTTTT. Translating it yields CASSTRPGSVKEKLFF.

The chain combines TRBV6-1 with TRBJ1-5; D is perhaps TRBD1 (6 bases). Germline V lookup: CDR1 MNHNS, CDR2 SASEGT. V dropped 0 bases and J dropped 7 bases, with 13 bases sitting between them. The CDR3 extends over 15 amino acids. CDR3 sequence: CASSEASRGSQPQHF. In DNA form, the CDR3 reads TGTGCCAGCAGTGAAGCTAGCAGGGGAAGCCAGCCCCAGCATTTT.

The CDR3: CAWIYCGYTF. In nucleotides, the CDR3 is TGTGCCTGGATATATTGCGGCTACACCTTC. The chain combines TRBV30 with TRBJ1-2; the D is unclear. Looked up from germline, CDR1 is GTSNPN and CDR2 is SVGIG (reference sequence). CDR3 length: 10 amino acids. Trimming took off 4 bases at V and 8 bases at J, with 8 bases between the two ends.

The genes are TRBV28 and TRBJ2-7, with no clear D. Trimming took 4 bases from V and 4 from J, leaving 14 bases between them. This CDR3 has 14 amino acids. Germline loops: CDR1 MDHEN, CDR2 SYDVKM. The chain's CDR3 is CASSSPTITYEQYF. CDR3 coding DNA: TGTGCCAGCAGTTCACCCACGATAACATACGAGCAGTACTTC. The variable domain in full, completed from reference TRBV28 and TRBJ2-7, reads DVKVTQSSRYLVKRTGEKVFLECVQDMDHENMFWYRQDPGLGLRLIYFSYDVKMKEKGDIPEGYSVSREKKERFSLILESASTNQTSMYLCASSSPTITYEQYFGPGTRLTVT.

The chain employs TRBV27 and TRBJ2-7; unclear D gene. The germline V gene has CDR1 MNHEY and CDR2 SMNVEV (reference sequence). Trimming removed 5 bases at V and 2 bases at J, with 16 bases between. The CDR3 is made up of 15 amino acids. The CDR3 DNA reads TGTGCCAGCAGTCGAACGACACCTCTTACCTACGAGCAGTACTTC. Translating gives CASSRTTPLTYEQYF.

The chain is built from TRBV11-2 and TRBJ2-2; D gene ambiguous. The CDR3 is 16 residues long. CDR1 and CDR2 (germline): SGHAT, FQNNGV. V lost 2 bases to trimming and J lost 4 bases, with 14 bases between them. The CDR3 nucleotides are TGTGCCAGCAGCTTAAATGAGCTAGGGTCCACCGGGGAGCTGTTTTTT. Translation gives CASSLNELGSTGELFF.

With regard to this clone: This sample also contains other DNA sequences that code for the same CDR3. CDR3 region: CASSLQGGNTEAFF. In DNA form, the CDR3 reads TGCGCCAGCAGCTTGCAGGGGGGGAACACTGAAGCTTTCTTT. The rearrangement links TRBV5-1 to TRBJ1-1; 7 bases line up with TRBD1. The CDR3 extends over 14 amino acids. The germline gives CDR1 SGHRS, CDR2 YFSETQ. Losses at the gene ends were 1 base for V and 1 base for J; bases not matched to a gene: 1.

The rearrangement joins TRBV7-9 to TRBJ2-1; the D gene could be TRBD1 or TRBD2 (5 bases each). The germline CDR1 and CDR2 sequences are SEHNR and FQNEAQ (reference sequence). The CDR3 covers 16 residues. V shed 7 bases and J shed 1 base, with 17 bases lying between them. As DNA, the CDR3 is TGTGCCAGCATGGCGAGGGGAGAGGGATCCTACAATGAGCAGTTCTTC. This encodes CASMARGEGSYNEQFF.

V gene TRBV20-1 combines with J gene TRBJ2-1; TRBD2 matches 7 bases. Germline lookup yields CDR1 DFQATT and CDR2 SNEGSKA (reference sequence). V dropped 3 bases and J dropped 15; count of bases not matched to a gene: 8. CDR3 size: 11 residues. CDR3: CSARGTKGGFF. In DNA, the CDR3 is TGCAGTGCTAGGGGGACTAAGGGTGGGTTCTTC.

The chain has TRBV20-1 and TRBJ2-1; no clear D. The V end was cut by 4 bases, the J end by 4 bases, with 5 bases between. CDR1 and CDR2 from the germline V gene are DFQATT and SNEGSKA (reference sequence). The CDR3 runs to 11 residues. This chain's CDR3 is CSANLYNEQFF. For the CDR3, the DNA is TGCAGTGCTAACTTATACAATGAGCAGTTCTTC.